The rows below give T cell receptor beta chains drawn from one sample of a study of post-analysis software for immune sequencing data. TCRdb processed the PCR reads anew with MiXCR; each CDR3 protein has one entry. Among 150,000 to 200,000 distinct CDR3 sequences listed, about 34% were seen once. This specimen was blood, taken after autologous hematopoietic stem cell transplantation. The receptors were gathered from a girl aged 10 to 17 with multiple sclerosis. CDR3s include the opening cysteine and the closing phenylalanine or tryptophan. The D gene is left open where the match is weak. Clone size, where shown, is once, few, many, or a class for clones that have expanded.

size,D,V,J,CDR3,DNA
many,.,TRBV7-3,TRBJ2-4,CASSLIQVLGKNIQYF,TGTGCCAGCAGCTTAATTCAGGTTCTAGGTAAAAACATTCAGTACTTC
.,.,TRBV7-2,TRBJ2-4,CASSLNGAPKNIQYF,TGTGCCAGCAGCCTCAACGGGGCGCCCAAAAACATTCAGTACTTC
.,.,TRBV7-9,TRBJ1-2,CASSLGVDGYTF,TGTGCCAGCAGCTTAGGGGTGGATGGCTACACCTTC
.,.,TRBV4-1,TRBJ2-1,CASSQEDGGGRSRNEQFF,TGCGCCAGCAGCCAAGAAGATGGAGGAGGGCGGTCTAGGAATGAGCAGTTCTTC
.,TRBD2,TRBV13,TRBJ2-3,CASSLEVSGLAGDLDVPDTQYF,TGTGCCAGCAGCTTAGAGGTTTCGGGACTAGCGGGAGACTTAGACGTCCCAGATACGCAGTATTTT
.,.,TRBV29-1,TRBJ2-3,CSVEGGLGTDTQYF,TGCAGCGTTGAAGGGGGGCTCGGGACAGATACGCAGTATTTT
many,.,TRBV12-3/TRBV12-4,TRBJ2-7,CASSWRNGAYEQYF,TGTGCCAGCAGTTGGAGAAACGGAGCCTACGAGCAGTACTTC
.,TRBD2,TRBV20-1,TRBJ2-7,CSASSLAGDEQYF,TGCAGTGCTAGCTCACTAGCGGGAGACGAGCAGTACTTC
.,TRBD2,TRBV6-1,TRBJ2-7,CASSVETSGSYEQYF,TGTGCCAGCAGTGTTGAAACTAGCGGTTCCTACGAGCAGTACTTC
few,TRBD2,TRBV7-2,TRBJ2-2,CASSLALADTGELFF,TGTGCCAGCAGCTTAGCCCTAGCGGACACCGGGGAGCTGTTTTTT
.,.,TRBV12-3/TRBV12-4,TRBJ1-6,CASSIGLPGVSPLHF,TGTGCCAGCAGCATAGGTTTACCTGGGGTTTCACCCCTCCACTTT
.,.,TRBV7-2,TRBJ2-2,CASSPWGTGELFF,TGTGCCAGCAGCCCGTGGGGCACCGGGGAGCTGTTTTTT
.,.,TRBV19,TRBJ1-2,CASSKLGSYGYTF,TGTGCCAGTAGTAAGCTGGGGAGCTATGGCTACACCTTC
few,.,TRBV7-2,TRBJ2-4,CASSLTLLDSLAKNIQYF,TGTGCCAGCAGCTTAACGCTCCTGGACAGTTTAGCCAAAAACATTCAGTACTTC
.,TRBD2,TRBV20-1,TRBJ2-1,CSARDHIAGAQSYNEQFF,TGCAGTGCTAGAGATCACATAGCGGGAGCCCAATCCTACAATGAGCAGTTCTTC
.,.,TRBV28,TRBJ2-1,CASTPREIYSSEQFF,TGTGCCAGCACTCCTCGGGAGATATATAGTAGTGAGCAGTTCTTC
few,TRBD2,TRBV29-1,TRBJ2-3,CSVVAGDTQYF,TGCAGCGTCGTAGCGGGAGATACGCAGTATTTT
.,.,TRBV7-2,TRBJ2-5,CASRRNQGAGEQYF,TGTGCCAGCAGGAGGAACCAGGGGGCGGGAGAGCAGTACTTC
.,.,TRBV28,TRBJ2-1,CASSFPSRGNEQFF,TGTGCCAGCAGTTTCCCATCGCGGGGCAATGAGCAGTTCTTC
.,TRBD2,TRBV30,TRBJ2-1,CVWSDGTSGRSGEQFF,TGTGTCTGGAGCGATGGGACTAGCGGGAGAAGCGGTGAGCAGTTCTTC
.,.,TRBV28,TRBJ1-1,CASSTAGTHLDTEAFF,TGTGCCAGCAGCACAGCCGGGACACACCTAGACACTGAAGCTTTCTTT
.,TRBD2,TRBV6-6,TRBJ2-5,CASSYSGSGRQETQYF,TGTGCCAGCAGTTACTCGGGGAGCGGGAGACAAGAGACCCAGTACTTC
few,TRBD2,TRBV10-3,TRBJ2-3,CAISRTGTSGTDTQYF,TGTGCCATCTCCCGGACCGGGACTAGCGGCACAGATACGCAGTATTTT
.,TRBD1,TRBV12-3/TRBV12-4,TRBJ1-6,CASSPRGQGTADSYNSPLHF,TGTGCCAGCAGTCCGCGGGGACAGGGGACCGCCGACTCCTATAATTCACCCCTCCACTTT
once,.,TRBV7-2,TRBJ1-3,CASSFRTVGNTIYF,TGTGCCAGCAGCTTCCGGACGGTTGGAAACACCATATATTTT
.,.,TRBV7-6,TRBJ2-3,CASSLGETMGQYF,TGTGCCAGCAGCTTAGGGGAGACGATGGGGCAGTATTTT
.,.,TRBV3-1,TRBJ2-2,CASSPFMGGELFF,TGTGCCAGCAGCCCCTTCATGGGCGGGGAGCTGTTTTTT
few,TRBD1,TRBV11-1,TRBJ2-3,CASSYGGDRPADTQYF,TGTGCCAGCAGTTACGGTGGGGACAGACCGGCAGATACGCAGTATTTT
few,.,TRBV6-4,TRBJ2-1,CASSDRSGSYNEQFF,TGTGCCAGCAGTGACCGTAGCGGCTCCTACAATGAGCAGTTCTTC
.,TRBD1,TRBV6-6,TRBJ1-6,CASWEGAEYNSPLHF,TGTGCCAGCTGGGAGGGGGCAGAGTATAATTCACCCCTCCACTTT
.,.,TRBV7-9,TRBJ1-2,CASSRDGNYGYTF,TGTGCCAGCAGCCGGGACGGAAACTATGGCTACACCTTC
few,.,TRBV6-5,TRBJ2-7,CASCHPKGAQYF,TGTGCCAGCTGCCACCCCAAAGGGGCCCAGTACTTC
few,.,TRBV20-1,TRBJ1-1,CSATYMNTEAFF,TGCAGTGCTACGTATATGAACACTGAAGCTTTCTTT
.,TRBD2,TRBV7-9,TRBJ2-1,CASSLGGLALSYNEQFF,TGTGCCAGCAGCTTAGGGGGACTAGCGTTATCCTACAATGAGCAGTTCTTC
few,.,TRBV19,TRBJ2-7,CASSMGPYEQYF,TGTGCCAGTAGTATGGGCCCCTACGAGCAGTACTTC
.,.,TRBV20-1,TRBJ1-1,CSASSAPLRDTEAFF,TGCAGTGCTAGTAGCGCACCTCTGAGGGACACTGAAGCTTTCTTT
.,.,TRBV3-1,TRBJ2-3,CASSHALPGEATDTQYF,TGTGCCAGCAGCCACGCCCTCCCGGGAGAGGCCACAGATACGCAGTATTTT
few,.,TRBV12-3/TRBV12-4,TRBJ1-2,CASSFEGKPYGYTF,TGTGCCAGCAGTTTTGAGGGAAAACCCTATGGCTACACCTTC
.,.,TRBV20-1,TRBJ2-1,CSARDRGDTYNEQFF,TGCAGTGCTAGAGATCGAGGTGACACCTACAATGAGCAGTTCTTC
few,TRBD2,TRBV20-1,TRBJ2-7,CSARRGLAYEQYF,TGCAGTGCCCGGCGGGGGTTAGCCTACGAGCAGTACTTC
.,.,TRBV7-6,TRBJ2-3,CASSLGSGSPTDTQYF,TGTGCCAGCAGCTTAGGTTCTGGCAGCCCGACGGATACGCAGTATTTT
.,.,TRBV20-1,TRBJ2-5,CSALYLGGETQYF,TGCAGTGCCTTATATCTAGGGGGAGAGACCCAGTACTTC
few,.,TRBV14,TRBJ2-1,CASSPKFLPGNNEQFF,TGTGCCAGCAGCCCCAAGTTCCTCCCGGGAAACAATGAGCAGTTCTTC
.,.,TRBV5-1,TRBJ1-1,CASSLTGRAFF,TGCGCCAGCAGCTTGACAGGGCGAGCTTTCTTT
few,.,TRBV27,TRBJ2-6,CASRVQDASSGANVLTF,TGTGCCAGCAGAGTACAGGATGCAAGCTCTGGGGCCAACGTCCTGACTTTC
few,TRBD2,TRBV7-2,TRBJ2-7,CASSLAGGPHEQYF,TGTGCCAGCAGCTTAGCGGGAGGGCCTCACGAGCAGTACTTC